The rows below give T cell receptor beta chains drawn from one sample of a study of blood T cell repertoires in COVID-19. The method was immunoSEQ multiplex PCR; TCRdb's version includes in-frame clones alone and lacks a portion of them. The table lists about 230,000 clones, about 80% of them singletons, with less than 5.5% in the top ten. Sequencing was performed on peripheral blood. These receptors originate from a man aged 45 to 65 with active or convalescent COVID-19. The CDR3 runs from the conserved cysteine through the conserved F or W. D genes are given only for firm matches.

TRBD1,TRBJ2-5,TRBV2,TGTGCCAGCGGGAGGACAGGGACAGAGACCCAGTACTTC,CASGRTGTETQYF
.,TRBJ1-3,TRBV3-1/TRBV3-2,TGTGCCAGCAGCCCCATTCCGGGGGGAAACACCATATATTTT,CASSPIPGGNTIYF
.,TRBJ1-5,TRBV21-1,TGTGCCAGCAGCAAAGAATGGGGCGCGGATCAGCCCCAGCATTTT,CASSKEWGADQPQHF
.,TRBJ1-2,TRBV7-9,TGTGCCAGCAGCTTAGCTTCCGGGTATGGCTACACCTTC,CASSLASGYGYTF
.,TRBJ2-3,TRBV11-2,TGTGCCAGCAGGGCGGGGACCCAAGCCATCGCATATACGCAGTATTTT,CASRAGTQAIAYTQYF
.,TRBJ1-3,TRBV21-1,TGTGCCAGCAGCCCCCGGCGACAGGCGGACTCTGGAAACACCATATATTTT,CASSPRRQADSGNTIYF
TRBD1,TRBJ1-2,TRBV2,TGTGCCAGCCGAGGGAACGACAGGGACTATGGCTACACCTTC,CASRGNDRDYGYTF
TRBD2,TRBJ2-3,TRBV9,TGTGCCAGCAGCACCTCTAGCGGGGGGGCTCGAGATACGCAGTATTTT,CASSTSSGGARDTQYF
.,TRBJ2-3,TRBV30,TGTGCCTGGAGTGTTGAAGGGACTGTGTACTATACGCAGTATTTT,CAWSVEGTVYYTQYF
TRBD1,TRBJ2-2,TRBV5-4,TGTGCCAGCAGCGTGGGTGGAGGGACAGGGATCACCGGGGAGCTGTTTTTT,CASSVGGGTGITGELFF